The 8 T cell receptor beta chains below all came from one sample that was sequenced in a study of blood T cell repertoires in COVID-19. Generated by immunoSEQ multiplex PCR, the TCRdb table keeps only in-frame clones and is missing some. The repertoire holds roughly 220,000 clones, with about 88% as singletons. What was sequenced was peripheral blood. The receptors come from a man aged 45-65 years who had recovered from COVID-19.

The chain couples TRBV30 to TRBJ2-1; D uncertain. The germline gives CDR1 GTSNPN, CDR2 SVGIG (reference sequence). V was pared by 2 bases and J by 0 bases, with 8 bases between. The CDR3 contains 14 residues. CDR3 sequence reads: CAWSRVHSYNEQFF. As DNA, the CDR3 is TGTGCCTGGAGTCGGGTCCACTCCTACAATGAGCAGTTCTTC.

The rearrangement joins TRBV5-4 to TRBJ2-3; TRBD2 agrees at 7 bases. V dropped 4 bases and J dropped 5; count of bases not matched to a gene: 10. The CDR3 has 15 amino acids. The germline CDR1 and CDR2 sequences are SGHNT and YYREEE (reference sequence). The CDR3 here is CASSPGGRGKDTQYF. CDR3 DNA sequence: TGTGCCAGCAGCCCTGGGGGGAGGGGCAAAGATACGCAGTATTTT.

In its sample, this clone was seen once. The gene calls are TRBV19 and TRBJ2-7; 9 bases fit TRBD1. The CDR3 is 14 residues long. The V segment lost 3 bases and the J segment 3 bases; nucleotides outside the gene matches: 3. The germline V gene has CDR1 LNHDA and CDR2 SQIVND (reference sequence). The CDR3 loop reads CASSIKGQGYEQYF. CDR3 nucleotide sequence: TGTGCCAGTAGTATTAAGGGACAGGGCTACGAGCAGTACTTC.

The gene calls are TRBV18 and TRBJ2-3; possible D gene TRBD2, 5 bases. Trimming took off 2 bases at V and 4 bases at J, with 22 bases between the two ends. This CDR3 has 18 amino acids. The germline gives CDR1 KGHSH, CDR2 LQKENI. The CDR3 loop reads CASSPFGRRSGLPDTQYF. In DNA, the CDR3 is TGTGCCAGCTCACCATTCGGCCGTCGCAGCGGACTTCCAGATACGCAGTATTTT.

The gene calls are TRBV7-9 and TRBJ2-2; tentatively, D is TRBD2 (5 bases). This CDR3 region has 16 residues. Germline loops: CDR1 SEHNR, CDR2 FQNEAQ (reference sequence). The V gene lost 5 bases and the J gene lost 5 bases, with 18 bases spanning the gap. The CDR3 coding sequence is TGTGCCAGCAGCCTAACGTGGCCTAGCCAGACCGGGGAGCTGTTTTTT. As protein: CASSLTWPSQTGELFF.

The rearrangement joins TRBV18 to TRBJ1-3, with no clear D. Germline CDR1 and CDR2: KGHSH and LQKENI. The CDR3 runs to 16 residues. V lost 0 bases and J lost 0, with 9 bases in between. The CDR3 region is CASSPPTTVSGNTIYF. The CDR3 DNA sequence: TGTGCCAGCTCACCACCGACAACAGTCTCTGGAAACACCATATATTTT. Together with reference TRBV18 and TRBJ1-3, the CDR3 gives the full variable domain: NAGVMQNPRHLVRRRGQEARLRCSPMKGHSHVYWYRQLPEEGLKFMVYLQKENIIDESGMPKERFSAEFPKEGPSILRIQQVVRGDSAAYFCASSPPTTVSGNTIYFGEGSWLTVV.

The chain links TRBV19 to TRBJ2-7; 7 nucleotides align to TRBD1. The CDR3 is 14 amino acids. Germline CDR1 and CDR2: LNHDA and SQIVND (reference sequence). The ends lost 4 bases at V and 2 bases at J; junction bases unmatched: 5. The CDR3 DNA sequence: TGTGCCAGTAGTACGGACAGGTTACCCTACGAGCAGTACTTC. Amino acids: CASSTDRLPYEQYF.

The chain recombines TRBV19 with TRBJ1-1; perhaps TRBD1 as D (5 bases). The CDR3 runs to 14 residues. Trimming took 7 bases from V and 3 from J, leaving 15 bases between them. The germline V gene encodes CDR1 LNHDA and CDR2 SQIVND (reference sequence). The CDR3 nucleotides are TGTGCCAGTATCATGAGGGGAGGGGACACTGAAGCTTTCTTT. Translation gives CASIMRGGDTEAFF.